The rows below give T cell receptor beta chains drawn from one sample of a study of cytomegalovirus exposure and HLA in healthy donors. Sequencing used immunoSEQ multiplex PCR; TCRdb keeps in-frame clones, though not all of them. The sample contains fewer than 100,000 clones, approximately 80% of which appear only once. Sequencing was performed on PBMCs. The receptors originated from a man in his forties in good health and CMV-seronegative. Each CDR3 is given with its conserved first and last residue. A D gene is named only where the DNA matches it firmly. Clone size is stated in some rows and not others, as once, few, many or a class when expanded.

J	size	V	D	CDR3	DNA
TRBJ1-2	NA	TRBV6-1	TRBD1	CASNSGQESYGYTF	TGTGCCAGCAACTCAGGACAGGAATCCTATGGCTACACCTTC
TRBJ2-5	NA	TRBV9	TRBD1	CASSGTTGGPWETQYF	TGTGCCAGCAGCGGAACGACAGGGGGGCCTTGGGAGACCCAGTACTTC
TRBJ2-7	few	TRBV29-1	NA	CSVAKGQGLRVEQYF	TGCAGCGTTGCCAAGGGGCAGGGGCTACGGGTCGAGCAGTACTTC
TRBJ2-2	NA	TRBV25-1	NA	CASSEPAGELFF	TGTGCCAGCAGTGAACCCGCCGGGGAGCTGTTTTTT
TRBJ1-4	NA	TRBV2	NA	CASSATGVNEKLFF	TGTGCCAGCAGTGCGACAGGAGTTAATGAAAAACTGTTTTTT
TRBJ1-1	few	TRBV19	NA	CASSMRQGMSTEAFF	TGTGCCAGTAGTATGCGTCAGGGGATGAGCACTGAAGCTTTCTTT
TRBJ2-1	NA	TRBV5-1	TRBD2	CASSLDSGGAENEQFF	TGCGCCAGCAGCTTGGATAGCGGGGGGGCAGAAAATGAGCAGTTCTTC
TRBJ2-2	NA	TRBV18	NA	CASSPDWGQNTGELFF	TGTGCCAGCTCACCCGATTGGGGACAGAACACCGGGGAGCTGTTTTTT
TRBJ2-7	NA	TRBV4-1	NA	CASSQVQVTNEQYF	TGCGCCAGCAGCCAAGTTCAGGTGACGAACGAGCAGTACTTC
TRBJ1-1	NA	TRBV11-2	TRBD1	CASSAGQANTEAFF	TGTGCCAGCAGCGCCGGACAGGCGAACACTGAAGCTTTCTTT
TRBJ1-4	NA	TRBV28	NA	CASSSLSGRLEKLFF	TGTGCCAGCAGTTCTTTGTCAGGGCGACTCGAAAAACTGTTTTTT
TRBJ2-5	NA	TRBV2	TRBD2	CASSPSGGPSVTQYF	TGTGCCAGCAGTCCCAGCGGGGGGCCCTCCGTGACCCAGTACTTC
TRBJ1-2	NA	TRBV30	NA	CAWSRAGSYGYTF	TGTGCCTGGAGTAGGGCAGGGTCCTATGGCTACACCTTC
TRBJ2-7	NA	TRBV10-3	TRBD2	CAVNGGTGTSGSYEQYF	TGTGCCGTCAACGGGGGAACAGGGACTAGCGGGAGCTACGAGCAGTACTTC
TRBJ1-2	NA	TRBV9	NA	CASSVAGNYGYTF	TGTGCCAGCAGCGTCGCAGGGAACTATGGCTACACCTTC
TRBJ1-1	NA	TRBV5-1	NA	CASSLAGHTEAFF	TGCGCCAGCAGCCTGGCAGGCCACACTGAAGCTTTCTTT
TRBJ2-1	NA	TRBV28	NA	CASSKAGPGNEQFF	TGTGCCAGCAGTAAAGCGGGTCCGGGTAATGAGCAGTTCTTC
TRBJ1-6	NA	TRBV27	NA	CASSSKQGALHF	TGTGCCAGCAGCTCGAAACAGGGCGCGCTCCACTTT
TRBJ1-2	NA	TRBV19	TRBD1	CASSRGGLGYGYTF	TGTGCCAGTAGCAGAGGGGGCCTCGGCTATGGCTACACCTTC
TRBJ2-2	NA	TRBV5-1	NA	CASSLEHGELFF	TGCGCCAGCAGCTTGGAGCACGGGGAGCTGTTTTTT
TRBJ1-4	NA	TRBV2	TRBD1	CASSGILQGAGEKLFF	TGTGCCAGCAGTGGGATTCTCCAGGGGGCAGGGGAAAAACTGTTTTTT
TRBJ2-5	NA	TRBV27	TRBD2	CASSLSTTGGRETQYF	TGTGCCAGCAGTTTAAGCACAACGGGGGGTCGAGAGACCCAGTACTTC
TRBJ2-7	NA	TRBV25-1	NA	CASSEFGGRTYEQYF	TGTGCCAGCAGTGAATTCGGGGGACGCACCTACGAGCAGTACTTC
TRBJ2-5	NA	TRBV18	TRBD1	CASSPAGTAQETQYF	TGTGCCAGCTCACCAGCCGGGACAGCCCAAGAGACCCAGTACTTC
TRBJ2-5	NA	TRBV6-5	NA	CASSLQGYQETQYF	TGTGCCAGCAGTTTGCAGGGATACCAAGAGACCCAGTACTTC
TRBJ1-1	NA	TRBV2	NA	CASSERRTTHLPTEAFF	TGTGCCAGCAGTGAGAGGAGAACAACCCATCTTCCTACTGAAGCTTTCTTT
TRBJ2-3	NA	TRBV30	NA	CAWSVGGVSTDTQYF	TGTGCCTGGAGTGTAGGGGGTGTCAGCACAGATACGCAGTATTTT
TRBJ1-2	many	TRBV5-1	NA	CASSGGPGYTF	TGCGCCAGCAGTGGGGGCCCGGGCTACACCTTC
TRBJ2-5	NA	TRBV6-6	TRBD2	CASSPRGGQETQYF	TGTGCCAGCAGCCCCCGGGGGGGCCAAGAGACCCAGTACTTC
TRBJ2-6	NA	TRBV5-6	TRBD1	CASSPQGVGGANVLTF	TGTGCCAGCAGCCCACAGGGGGTGGGAGGGGCCAACGTCCTGACTTTC
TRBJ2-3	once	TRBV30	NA	CAWSVGGSRADTQYF	TGTGCCTGGAGTGTTGGGGGGAGTAGGGCAGATACGCAGTATTTT
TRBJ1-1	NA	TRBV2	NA	CASSERASPTGMNTEAFF	TGTGCCAGCAGTGAACGCGCCTCCCCGACAGGAATGAACACTGAAGCTTTCTTT
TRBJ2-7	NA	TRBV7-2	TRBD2	CASSSYGGSSYEQYF	TGTGCCAGCAGCTCGTACGGGGGGAGCTCCTACGAGCAGTACTTC
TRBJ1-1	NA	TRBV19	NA	CASTEYPRRGRHTEAFF	TGTGCCAGTACCGAGTACCCGAGGCGAGGTCGGCACACTGAAGCTTTCTTT
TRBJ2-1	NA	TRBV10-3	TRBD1	CAISDATGTGDEQFF	TGTGCCATCAGTGATGCGACAGGGACCGGCGATGAGCAGTTCTTC
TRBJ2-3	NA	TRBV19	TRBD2	CASSIGLAGALSTDTQYF	TGTGCCAGTAGTATAGGACTAGCGGGGGCCCTGAGCACAGATACGCAGTATTTT
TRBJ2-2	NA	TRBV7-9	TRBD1	CASSEDRVSTGELFF	TGTGCCAGCAGCGAGGACAGGGTGAGCACCGGGGAGCTGTTTTTT
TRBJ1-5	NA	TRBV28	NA	CASSLLRGEPQHF	TGTGCCAGCAGTTTATTACGGGGGGAGCCCCAGCATTTT
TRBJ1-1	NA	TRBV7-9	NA	CASSLQQGNTEAFF	TGTGCCAGCAGCTTACAACAGGGGAACACTGAAGCTTTCTTT
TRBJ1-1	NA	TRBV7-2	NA	CASTISRGPAFF	TGTGCCAGCACCATTTCGCGGGGTCCAGCTTTCTTT
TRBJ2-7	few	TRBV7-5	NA	CVRSRDRETYEQYF	TGTGTCAGAAGCCGCGACAGGGAGACCTACGAGCAGTACTTC
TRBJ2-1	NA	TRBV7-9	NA	CASSSYSGRAYNEQFF	TGTGCCAGCAGCTCCTATAGCGGCCGGGCCTACAATGAGCAGTTCTTC
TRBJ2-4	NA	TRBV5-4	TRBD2	CASSPAGTSGRGDKNIQYF	TGTGCCAGCAGTCCCGCCGGGACTAGCGGGAGGGGGGACAAAAACATTCAGTACTTC
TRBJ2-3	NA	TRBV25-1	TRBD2	CATGRGLAGLTDTQYF	TGTGCCACCGGTCGGGGACTAGCGGGGCTCACAGATACGCAGTATTTT
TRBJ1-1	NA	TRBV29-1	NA	CSVGARGGNTEAFF	TGCAGCGTTGGGGCGAGGGGAGGAAACACTGAAGCTTTCTTT
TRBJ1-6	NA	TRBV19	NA	CASTTQDRGYNSPLHF	TGTGCCAGTACTACCCAGGACAGAGGGTATAATTCACCCCTCCACTTT
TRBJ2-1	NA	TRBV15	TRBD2	CATTDGTSPYNEQFF	TGTGCCACCACCGACGGGACTAGCCCGTACAATGAGCAGTTCTTC
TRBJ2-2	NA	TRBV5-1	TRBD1	CASTLGTGNTGELFF	TGCGCCAGCACGCTCGGGACAGGGAACACCGGGGAGCTGTTTTTT
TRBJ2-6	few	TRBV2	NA	CASSQEPAAGANVLTF	TGTGCCAGCAGTCAGGAACCCGCTGCTGGGGCCAACGTCCTGACTTTC
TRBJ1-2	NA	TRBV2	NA	CASSEVQANYGYTF	TGTGCCAGCAGTGAAGTACAAGCTAACTATGGCTACACCTTC
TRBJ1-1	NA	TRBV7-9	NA	CASDRDMNTEAFF	TGTGCCAGCGACCGGGACATGAACACTGAAGCTTTCTTT
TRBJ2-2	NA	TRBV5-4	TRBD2	CASSLRLAGGPGELFF	TGTGCCAGCAGCTTGCGTCTAGCGGGGGGCCCCGGGGAGCTGTTTTTT
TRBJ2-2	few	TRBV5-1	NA	CASSLSQLANTGELFF	TGCGCCAGCAGCTTGAGCCAACTCGCGAACACCGGGGAGCTGTTTTTT
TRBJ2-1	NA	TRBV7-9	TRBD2	CASSLGASGYNEQFF	TGTGCCAGCAGCTTGGGAGCTAGCGGCTACAATGAGCAGTTCTTC
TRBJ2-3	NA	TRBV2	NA	CASSEPGQGRDTQYF	TGTGCCAGCAGTGAACCCGGGCAGGGGAGAGATACGCAGTATTTT
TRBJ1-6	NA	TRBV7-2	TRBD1	CASNRRDRVRDSPLHF	TGTGCCAGCAACCGCCGGGACAGGGTCCGGGATTCACCCCTCCACTTT
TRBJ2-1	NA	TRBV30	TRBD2	CAWRGGRARNEQFF	TGTGCCTGGAGGGGCGGGAGGGCCCGCAATGAGCAGTTCTTC
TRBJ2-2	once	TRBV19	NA	CASSPSGTGATGELFF	TGTGCCAGTAGTCCTAGCGGGACAGGAGCGACCGGGGAGCTGTTTTTT
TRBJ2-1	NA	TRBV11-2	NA	CASRRIAGAGNEQFF	TGTGCCAGCAGGAGAATTGCGGGGGCCGGGAATGAGCAGTTCTTC